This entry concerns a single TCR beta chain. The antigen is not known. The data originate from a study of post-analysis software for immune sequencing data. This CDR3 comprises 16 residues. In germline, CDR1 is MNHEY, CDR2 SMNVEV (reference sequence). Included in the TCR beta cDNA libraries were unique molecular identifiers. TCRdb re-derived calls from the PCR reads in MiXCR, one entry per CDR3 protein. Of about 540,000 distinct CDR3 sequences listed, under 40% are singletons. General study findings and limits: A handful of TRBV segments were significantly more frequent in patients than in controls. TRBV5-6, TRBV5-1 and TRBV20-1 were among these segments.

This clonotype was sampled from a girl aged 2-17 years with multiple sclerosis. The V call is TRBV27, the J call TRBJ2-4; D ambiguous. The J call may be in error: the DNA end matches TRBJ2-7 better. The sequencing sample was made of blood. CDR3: CASSLSMSYSNYEQYF. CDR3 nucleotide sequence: TGTGCCAGCAGTTTATCGATGTCATACAGTAACTACGAGCAGTACTTC.